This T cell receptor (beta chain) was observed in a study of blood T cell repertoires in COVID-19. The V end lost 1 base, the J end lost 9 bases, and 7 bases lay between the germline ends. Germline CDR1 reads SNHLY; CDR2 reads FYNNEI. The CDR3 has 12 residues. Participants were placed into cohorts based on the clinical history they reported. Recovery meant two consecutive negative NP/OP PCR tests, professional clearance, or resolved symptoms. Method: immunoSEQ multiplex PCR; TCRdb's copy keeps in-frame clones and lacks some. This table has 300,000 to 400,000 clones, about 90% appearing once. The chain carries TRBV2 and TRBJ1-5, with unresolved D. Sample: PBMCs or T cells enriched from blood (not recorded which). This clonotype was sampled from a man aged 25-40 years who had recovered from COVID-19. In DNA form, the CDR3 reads TGTGCCAGCAGTGAAGTGGGAGGGCCCCAGCATTTT. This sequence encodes CASSEVGGPQHF. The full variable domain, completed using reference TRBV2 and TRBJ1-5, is EPEVTQTPSHQVTQMGQEVILRCVPISNHLYFYWYRQILGQKVEFLVSFYNNEISEKSEIFDDQFSVERPDGSNFTLKIRSTKLEDSAMYFCASSEVGGPQHFGDGTRLSIL.